The 6 T cell receptor beta chains given below trace back to one sample, sequenced in a study of T cells in narcolepsy. Here immunoSEQ multiplex PCR was the method, and the copy in TCRdb shows in-frame clones only, minus some. The repertoire holds about 29,000 clones, with over 75% as singletons. The sequenced sample was memory (CD45RA-) CD4+ T cells from blood. Receptors originate from a human donor in good health.

The CDR3 DNA is TGTGCCAGCAGTCGGGGCTCCTATAATTCACCCCTCCACTTT. This sequence encodes CASSRGSYNSPLHF. The V gene is TRBV25-1, the J gene TRBJ1-6; D unclear. The CDR3 totals 14 residues. Per the germline V gene, CDR1 is MGHDK and CDR2 is SYGVNS. Trimming shortened V by 5 bases and J by 0 bases, and 5 bases separated the two germline ends.

This sequence joins TRBV6-5 and TRBJ1-2; 7 positions agree with TRBD1. CDR3 length: 14 amino acids. Germline CDR1 is MNHEY and CDR2 is SVGAGI. V shed 5 bases and J 4 bases; nucleotides not matched to a gene: 7. The CDR3 reads CASSRGRLSYGYTF. CDR3 coding DNA: TGTGCCAGCAGTAGGGGGCGGCTAAGCTATGGCTACACCTTC.

The chain uses TRBV5-1 and TRBJ1-5; no firm D call. Germline loops: CDR1 SGHRS, CDR2 YFSETQ. V shed 0 bases and J shed 2 bases, with 12 bases lying between them. The CDR3 extends over 16 amino acids. The CDR3 protein is CASSLGDGFGNQPQHF. CDR3 sequence (DNA): TGCGCCAGCAGCTTGGGAGACGGATTCGGCAATCAGCCCCAGCATTTT.

The CDR3 loop reads CASSTDRVRGTEAFF. CDR3 DNA sequence: TGTGCCAGCAGTACAGACAGGGTGAGAGGGACTGAAGCTTTCTTT. The chain has TRBV2 and TRBJ1-1, with 7 bases lining up with TRBD1. V gave up 5 bases and J gave up 5 bases; unmatched junction bases: 11. Germline CDR1 reads SNHLY; CDR2 reads FYNNEI. The CDR3 sequence is 15 residues long. Full variable domain (rest looked up from reference TRBV2 and TRBJ1-1): EPEVTQTPSHQVTQMGQEVILRCVPISNHLYFYWYRQILGQKVEFLVSFYNNEISEKSEIFDDQFSVERPDGSNFTLKIRSTKLEDSAMYFCASSTDRVRGTEAFFGQGTRLTVV.

The chain recombines TRBV27 with TRBJ1-6; the D gene is possibly TRBD1 (5 bases). The CDR3 has 16 amino acids. Trimming cost V 5 bases and J 5 bases, with 16 bases left between them. Per germline, CDR1 MNHEY and CDR2 SMNVEV (reference sequence). The CDR3: CASSEPRGRNNSPLHF. In nucleotides, the CDR3 is TGTGCCAGCAGTGAACCTCGGGGACGGAATAATTCACCCCTCCACTTT.

Only a few counts were recorded for this clone. J is TRBJ2-1 and V is TRBV5-1; 7 bases are a match to TRBD1. V dropped 6 bases and J dropped 8; count of bases not matched to a gene: 14. The CDR3 loop spans 15 amino acids. Per the germline V gene, CDR1 is SGHRS and CDR2 is YFSETQ. The CDR3 protein is CASTLEISTGDEQFF. The CDR3 DNA reads TGCGCCAGCACCTTAGAAATATCCACAGGGGATGAGCAGTTCTTC.